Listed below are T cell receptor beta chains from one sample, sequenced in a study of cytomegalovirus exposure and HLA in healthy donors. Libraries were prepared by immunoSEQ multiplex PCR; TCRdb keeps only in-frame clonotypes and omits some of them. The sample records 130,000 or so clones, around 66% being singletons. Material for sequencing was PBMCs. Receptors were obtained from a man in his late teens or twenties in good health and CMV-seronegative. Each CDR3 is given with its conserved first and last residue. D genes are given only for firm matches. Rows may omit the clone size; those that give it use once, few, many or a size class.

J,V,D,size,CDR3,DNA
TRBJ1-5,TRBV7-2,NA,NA,CASSRGGDADQPQHF,TGTGCCAGCAGCCGAGGGGGGGACGCGGACCAGCCCCAGCATTTT
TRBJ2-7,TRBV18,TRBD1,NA,CASSPSPPGQGAIEQYF,TGTGCCAGCTCACCAAGTCCTCCGGGACAGGGGGCAATCGAGCAGTACTTC
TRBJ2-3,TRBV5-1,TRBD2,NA,CASSLFLAGGPGDTQYF,TGCGCCAGCAGCTTGTTTCTAGCGGGGGGGCCAGGGGATACGCAGTATTTT
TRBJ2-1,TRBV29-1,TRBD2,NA,CSAVGGGGSFEQFF,TGCAGCGCTGTCGGTGGCGGGGGTTCCTTTGAGCAGTTCTTC
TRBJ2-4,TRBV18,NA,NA,CASSGARLAKNIQYF,TGTGCCAGCTCAGGGGCCCGCTTAGCCAAAAACATTCAGTACTTC
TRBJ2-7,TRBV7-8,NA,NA,CASSLVGLYAQYF,TGTGCCAGCAGCTTAGTCGGACTCTATGCGCAGTACTTC
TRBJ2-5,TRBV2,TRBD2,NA,CASQGGAETQYF,TGTGCCAGCCAGGGAGGGGCAGAGACCCAGTACTTC
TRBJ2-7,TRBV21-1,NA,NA,CASFAPRGVYEQYF,TGTGCCAGCTTCGCCCCGCGGGGGGTCTACGAGCAGTACTTC
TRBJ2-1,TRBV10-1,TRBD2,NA,CASSDPGTLAGEVQFF,TGCGCCAGCAGTGATCCCGGAACCCTAGCGGGAGAGGTGCAGTTCTTC
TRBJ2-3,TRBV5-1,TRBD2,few,CASSFFLAGKSTDTQYF,TGCGCCAGCAGCTTCTTTTTAGCGGGGAAGTCAACAGATACGCAGTATTTT
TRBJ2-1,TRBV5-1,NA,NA,CASSRGTGYNEQFF,TGCGCCAGCAGTCGCGGGACTGGGTACAATGAGCAGTTCTTC
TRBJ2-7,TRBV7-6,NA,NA,CASSPRTLSYEQYF,TGTGCCAGCAGCCCAAGGACTCTCTCCTACGAGCAGTACTTC
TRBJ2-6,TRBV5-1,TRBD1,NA,CASFGTGNSGANVLTF,TGCGCCAGCTTCGGGACAGGCAACTCTGGGGCCAACGTCCTGACTTTC
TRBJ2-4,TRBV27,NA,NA,CASSFGRGAKNIQYF,TGTGCCAGCAGTTTCGGTAGGGGGGCCAAAAACATTCAGTACTTC
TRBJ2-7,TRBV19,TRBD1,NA,CASSTQTGGPYEQYF,TGTGCCAGTAGTACCCAGACAGGGGGCCCCTACGAGCAGTACTTC
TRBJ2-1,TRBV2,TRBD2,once,CASSELAGPYNEQFF,TGTGCCAGCAGTGAACTAGCGGGGCCATACAATGAGCAGTTCTTC
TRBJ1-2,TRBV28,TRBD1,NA,CASGGGFNYGYTF,TGTGCCAGCGGAGGGGGCTTTAACTATGGCTACACCTTC
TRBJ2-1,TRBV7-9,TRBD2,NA,CASSLGLAGDGEQFF,TGTGCCAGCAGCCTAGGACTAGCGGGAGACGGTGAGCAGTTCTTC
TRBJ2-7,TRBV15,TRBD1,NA,CATSGQGQGSYEQYF,TGTGCCACCAGCGGCCAGGGACAGGGCTCCTACGAGCAGTACTTC
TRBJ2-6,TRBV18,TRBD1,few,CASSPRQGSSGANVLTF,TGTGCCAGCTCCCCTCGACAGGGGAGCTCTGGGGCCAACGTCCTGACTTTC
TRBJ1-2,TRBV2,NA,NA,CASVNEVPGKGYTF,TGTGCCAGCGTGAACGAGGTTCCGGGAAAAGGCTACACCTTC
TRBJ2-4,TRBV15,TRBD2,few,CATSRLPGGGGDIQYF,TGTGCCACCAGCAGACTCCCGGGGGGGGGTGGGGACATTCAGTACTTC
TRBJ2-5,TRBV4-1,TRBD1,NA,CASSQENRGETQYF,TGCGCCAGCAGCCAAGAAAACAGGGGAGAGACCCAGTACTTC